A selection of T cell receptor beta chains follows, all from one sample in a study of blood T cell repertoires in COVID-19. Sequencing used immunoSEQ multiplex PCR; TCRdb keeps in-frame clones, though not all of them. This table holds roughly 23,000 clones, 90% found once. Specimen: peripheral blood. The receptors come from a man aged 65-85 years with acute or convalescent COVID-19. CDR3s leave out the opening cysteine and the closing phenylalanine or tryptophan. The order of the fields is D gene, clone size, CDR3 length, V gene, CDR3 protein. A D gene is named only where the DNA matches it firmly. Only part of the rows carry a size: once, few, many, or a class if the clone is expanded.

- - 13 TRBV5-4 ASSFRQGKGGEQY
- - 13 TRBV28 ASSFNAVSGNTIY
- - 12 TRBV6-2/TRBV6-3 ASSYSGEDSPLH
- - 13 TRBV14 ASSQGVGGTYEQY
- - 12 TRBV28 ASSLSRLAGGAF
TRBD1 - 13 TRBV7-8 ASSFRQGQLYEQY
- - 11 TRBV11-3 ASSYRLAGELF
- once 13 TRBV5-8 ASSAGLRDNYGYT
TRBD1 - 14 TRBV6-5 ASSYSIGDRVTEAF
- - 14 TRBV6-1 ASSGPDSFSNQPQH
- - 10 TRBV3-1/TRBV3-2 ASSGPGDTQY
TRBD2 - 13 TRBV20-1 SASGLAGVSYEQY
TRBD1 - 13 TRBV3-1/TRBV3-2 ASSPSRDRVDEQY
TRBD2 once 16 TRBV5-5 ASSRRNLAGGNTGELF
TRBD2 - 13 TRBV20-1 SASPRLAELYEQY
- - 12 TRBV5-6 ASTRDSPAGTQY
- - 13 TRBV4-3 ASSQEEGWSYEQY
- - 13 TRBV28 ASRSGPVWSGELF
- - 12 TRBV7-9 ASSSTGSNYGYT
TRBD1 once 15 TRBV27 ASRQTGTGLRNQPQH
TRBD2 once 15 TRBV19 ASSPREGGSGANVLT
TRBD1 - 11 TRBV30 AWSVQGGNTIY
TRBD1 - 16 TRBV11-3 ASSLGRGGTGAYNEQF
TRBD2 - 10 TRBV4-2 ASLGGYNEQF
TRBD1 - 12 TRBV18 ASSPDRVGQPQH
TRBD2 - 16 TRBV19 ASSIMASGRVSYNEQF
TRBD2 - 12 TRBV2 ASSESSGRAWRY
TRBD1 - 15 TRBV28 ASSLRTGGRLSGELF
- once 15 TRBV14 ASSQDRGEVSTDTQY
TRBD2 - 13 TRBV5-1 ASRRGTSGDNEQF
TRBD2 - 12 TRBV20-1 SASRSGGYNEQF
- - 10 TRBV12-3/TRBV12-4 ASSAGVSEAF
- - 14 TRBV6-6 ASSYPGGGGLAGYT
TRBD1 - 13 TRBV5-1 ASSVTGVKQETQY
TRBD2 - 13 TRBV11-2 ASSLAASGGETQY
- - 14 TRBV3-1/TRBV3-2 ASSRQVSGTNNEQF
- - 14 TRBV3-1/TRBV3-2 ASSQEGRQARTEAF
TRBD2 - 13 TRBV24-1 ATSDPSGSTDTQY
TRBD1 - 13 TRBV5-1 ASSLGGQGNQPQH
TRBD2 - 13 TRBV6-5 ASRPASGVSYEQY
- - 15 TRBV4-3 ASSQDSPQGIHNEQF
- few 16 TRBV29-1 SVGGQSAKTGTNTEAF
TRBD2 - 13 TRBV11-2 ASSSGLAGVDEQF
- once 8 TRBV29-1 SVESLQQF
- once 11 TRBV5-5 ASPVRVGEKLF
- - 12 TRBV5-6 ASSLAGQTYEQY
TRBD2 - 13 TRBV7-2 ASSFRSGGWETQY
- - 14 TRBV7-9 ASSLDGVSSTDTQY
TRBD1 few 12 TRBV28 ASSSLDRVDGYT
TRBD2 - 12 TRBV18 ASSASGRRGEQY
- few 12 TRBV4-1 ASSHHGKDYGYT
TRBD1 - 14 TRBV10-3 AISEAGTGPNTEAF
TRBD2 - 13 TRBV5-1 ASSLLAGAPNEQF
TRBD2 - 13 TRBV27 ASSLGGLATDTQY
- - 12 TRBV6-5 ASTYRGLVPGYT
TRBD2 once 15 TRBV7-2 ASSLKSSSGGQSEQF
TRBD1 - 13 TRBV7-2 ASSYKTGGSYEQY